This T cell receptor beta chain was retrieved from a study of cytomegalovirus exposure and HLA in healthy donors. 60 Vbeta and 13 Jbeta primers were used in PCR. Using immunoSEQ multiplex PCR, the repertoire was profiled, and TCRdb retains in-frame clones only, with some absent. Of some 150,000 clones listed, 70% to 90% are singletons. A word on this clone: Its specificity is unknown.

Study findings and constraints: The study had only CMV serostatus as immune exposure information. There were reportedly fewer N-insertions in an Asian-associated ancestry cluster than the roughly 670-donor mean, in a later analysis. In a later analysis, V- and J-gene trimming of beta chains associated with a DCLRE1C missense variant, replicated independently. A later analysis found most CMV-associated TCR beta chains apparently HLA-restricted.

The CDR3 totals 15 residues. Unmatched junction bases numbered 10, after V lost 4 bases and J lost 9 bases. From germline, CDR1 is SGHRS and CDR2 YFSETQ. The sample comprised PBMCs. V is TRBV5-1 and J is TRBJ1-6; 7 nucleotides align to TRBD1. This receptor was taken from a woman in her 30s in good health and CMV-seronegative. CDR3 in DNA: TGCGCCAGCAGCCGTCAGGGGGAAACTGGTTCACCCCTCCACTTT. Protein sequence: CASSRQGETGSPLHF.